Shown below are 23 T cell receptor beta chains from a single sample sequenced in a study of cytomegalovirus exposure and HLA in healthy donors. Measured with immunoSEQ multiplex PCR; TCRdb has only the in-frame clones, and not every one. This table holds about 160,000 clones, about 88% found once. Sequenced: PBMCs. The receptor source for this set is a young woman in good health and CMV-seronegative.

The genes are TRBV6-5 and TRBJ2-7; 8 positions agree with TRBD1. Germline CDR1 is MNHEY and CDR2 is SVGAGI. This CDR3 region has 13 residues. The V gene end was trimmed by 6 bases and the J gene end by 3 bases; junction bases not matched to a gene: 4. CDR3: CASSQDRDYEQYF. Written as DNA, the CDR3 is TGTGCCAGCAGCCAGGACAGGGACTACGAGCAGTACTTC.

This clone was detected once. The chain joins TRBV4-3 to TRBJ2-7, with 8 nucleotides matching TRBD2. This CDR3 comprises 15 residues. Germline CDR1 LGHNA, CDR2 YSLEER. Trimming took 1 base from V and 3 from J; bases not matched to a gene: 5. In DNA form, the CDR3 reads TGCGCCAGCAGCCAAGGGCGGGGGGTCGGCTACGAGCAGTACTTC. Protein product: CASSQGRGVGYEQYF.

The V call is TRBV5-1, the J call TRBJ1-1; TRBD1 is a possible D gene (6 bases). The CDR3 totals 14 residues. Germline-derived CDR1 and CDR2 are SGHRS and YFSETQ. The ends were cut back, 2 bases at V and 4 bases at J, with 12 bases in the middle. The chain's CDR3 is CASSFGAGVTEAFF. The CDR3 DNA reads TGCGCCAGCAGCTTCGGAGCAGGGGTCACTGAAGCTTTCTTT.

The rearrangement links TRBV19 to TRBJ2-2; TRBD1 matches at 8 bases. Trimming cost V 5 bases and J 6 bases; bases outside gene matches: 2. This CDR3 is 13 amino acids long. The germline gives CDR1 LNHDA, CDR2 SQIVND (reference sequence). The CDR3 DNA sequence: TGTGCCAGTAGTGGACAGGGAGCCGGGGAGCTGTTTTTT. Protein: CASSGQGAGELFF.

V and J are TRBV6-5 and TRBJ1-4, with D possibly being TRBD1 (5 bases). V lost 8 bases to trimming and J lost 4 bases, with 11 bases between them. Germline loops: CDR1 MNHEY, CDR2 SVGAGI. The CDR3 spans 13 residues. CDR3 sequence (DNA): TGTGCCAGCCAAGGGACTGATAATGAAAAACTGTTTTTT. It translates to CASQGTDNEKLFF.

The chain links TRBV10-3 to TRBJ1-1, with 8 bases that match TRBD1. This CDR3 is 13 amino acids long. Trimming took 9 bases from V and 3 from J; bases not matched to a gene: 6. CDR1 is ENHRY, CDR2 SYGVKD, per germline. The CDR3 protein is CAIRTTGDTEAFF. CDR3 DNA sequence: TGTGCCATACGAACGACAGGGGACACTGAAGCTTTCTTT.

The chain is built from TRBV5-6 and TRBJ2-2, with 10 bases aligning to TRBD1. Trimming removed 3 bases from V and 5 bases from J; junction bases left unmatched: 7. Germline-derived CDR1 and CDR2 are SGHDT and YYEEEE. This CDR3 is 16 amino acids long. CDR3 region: CASSYLPGQGTGELFF. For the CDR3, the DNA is TGTGCCAGCAGCTACTTACCGGGACAGGGGACCGGGGAGCTGTTTTTT.

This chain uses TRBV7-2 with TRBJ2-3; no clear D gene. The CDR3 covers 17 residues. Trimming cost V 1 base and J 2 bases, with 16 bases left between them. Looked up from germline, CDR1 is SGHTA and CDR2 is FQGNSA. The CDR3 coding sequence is TGTGCCAGCAGCTTAGTGGGCCCTACGTCCTCCACAGATACGCAGTATTTT. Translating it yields CASSLVGPTSSTDTQYF.

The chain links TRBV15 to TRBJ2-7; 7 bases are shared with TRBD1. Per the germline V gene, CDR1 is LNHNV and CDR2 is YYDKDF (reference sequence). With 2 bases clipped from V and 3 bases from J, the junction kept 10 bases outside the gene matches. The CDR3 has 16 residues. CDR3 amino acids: CATSRIQDRAGYEQYF. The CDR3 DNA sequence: TGTGCCACCAGCAGAATCCAAGACAGGGCTGGCTACGAGCAGTACTTC. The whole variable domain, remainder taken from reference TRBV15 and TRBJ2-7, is DAMVIQNPRYQVTQFGKPVTLSCSQTLNHNVMYWYQQKSSQAPKLLFHYYDKDFNNEADTPDNFQSRRPNTSFCFLDIRSPGLGDTAMYLCATSRIQDRAGYEQYFGPGTRLTVT.

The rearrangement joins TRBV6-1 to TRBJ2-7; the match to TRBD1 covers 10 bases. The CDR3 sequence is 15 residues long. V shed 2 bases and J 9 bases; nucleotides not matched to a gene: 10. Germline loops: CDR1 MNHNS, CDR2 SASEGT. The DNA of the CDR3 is TGTGCCAGCAGTGAATACGGACAGGGGGGATTAGGGCAGTACTTC. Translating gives CASSEYGQGGLGQYF.

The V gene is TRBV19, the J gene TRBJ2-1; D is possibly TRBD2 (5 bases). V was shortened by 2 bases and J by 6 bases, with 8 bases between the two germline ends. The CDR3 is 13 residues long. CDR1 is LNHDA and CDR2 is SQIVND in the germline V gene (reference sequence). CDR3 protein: CASSISRGNEQFF. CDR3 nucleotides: TGTGCCAGTAGTATATCACGGGGCAATGAGCAGTTCTTC. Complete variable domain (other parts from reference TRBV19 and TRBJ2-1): DGGITQSPKYLFRKEGQNVTLSCEQNLNHDAMYWYRQDPGQGLRLIYYSQIVNDFQKGDIAEGYSVSREKKESFPLTVTSAQKNPTAFYLCASSISRGNEQFFGPGTRLTVL.

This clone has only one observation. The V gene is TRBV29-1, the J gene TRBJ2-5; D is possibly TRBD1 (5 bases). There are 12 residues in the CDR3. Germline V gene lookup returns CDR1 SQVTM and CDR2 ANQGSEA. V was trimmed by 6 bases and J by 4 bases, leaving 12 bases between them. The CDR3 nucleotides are TGCAGCGTGTGGACACAGGCAGAGACCCAGTACTTC. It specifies CSVWTQAETQYF.

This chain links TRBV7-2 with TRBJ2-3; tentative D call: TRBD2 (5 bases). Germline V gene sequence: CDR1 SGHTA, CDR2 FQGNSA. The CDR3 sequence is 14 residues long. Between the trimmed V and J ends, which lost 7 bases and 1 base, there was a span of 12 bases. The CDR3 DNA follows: TGTGCCAGCACCCTCCGGCGGGGCACAGATACGCAGTATTTT. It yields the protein CASTLRRGTDTQYF. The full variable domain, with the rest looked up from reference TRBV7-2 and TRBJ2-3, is GAGVSQSPSNKVTEKGKDVELRCDPISGHTALYWYRQSLGQGLEFLIYFQGNSAPDKSGLPSDRFSAERTGGSVSTLTIQRTQQEDSAVYLCASTLRRGTDTQYFGPGTRLTVL.

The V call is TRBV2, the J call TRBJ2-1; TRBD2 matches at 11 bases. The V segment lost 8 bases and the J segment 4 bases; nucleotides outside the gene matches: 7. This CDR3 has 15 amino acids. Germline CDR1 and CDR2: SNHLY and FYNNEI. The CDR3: CASLPSGGQYNEQFF. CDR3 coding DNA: TGTGCCAGCCTTCCTAGCGGGGGGCAATACAATGAGCAGTTCTTC.

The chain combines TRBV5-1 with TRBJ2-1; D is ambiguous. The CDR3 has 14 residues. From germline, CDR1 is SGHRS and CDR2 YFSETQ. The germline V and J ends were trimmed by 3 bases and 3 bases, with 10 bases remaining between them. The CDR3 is CASSSSINYNEQFF. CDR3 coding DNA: TGCGCCAGCAGCTCGAGCATTAACTACAATGAGCAGTTCTTC.

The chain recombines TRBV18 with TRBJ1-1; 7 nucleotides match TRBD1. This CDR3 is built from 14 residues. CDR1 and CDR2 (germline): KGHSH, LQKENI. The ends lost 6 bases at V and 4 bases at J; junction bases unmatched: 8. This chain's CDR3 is CASSPGQVSTEAFF. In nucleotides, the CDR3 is TGTGCCAGCTCGCCCGGACAGGTTTCCACTGAAGCTTTCTTT.

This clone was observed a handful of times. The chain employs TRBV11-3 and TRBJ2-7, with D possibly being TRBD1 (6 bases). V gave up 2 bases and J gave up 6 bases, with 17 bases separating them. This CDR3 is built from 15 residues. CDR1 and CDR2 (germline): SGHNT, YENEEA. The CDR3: CASSLRAHRVGEQYF. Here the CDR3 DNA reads TGTGCCAGCAGCTTACGGGCGCACAGGGTTGGCGAGCAGTACTTC.

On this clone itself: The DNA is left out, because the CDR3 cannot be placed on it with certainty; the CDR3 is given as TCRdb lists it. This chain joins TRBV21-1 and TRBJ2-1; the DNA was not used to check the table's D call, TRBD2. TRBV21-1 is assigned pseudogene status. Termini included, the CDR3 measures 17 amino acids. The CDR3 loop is CASSKVASGISYNEQFF.

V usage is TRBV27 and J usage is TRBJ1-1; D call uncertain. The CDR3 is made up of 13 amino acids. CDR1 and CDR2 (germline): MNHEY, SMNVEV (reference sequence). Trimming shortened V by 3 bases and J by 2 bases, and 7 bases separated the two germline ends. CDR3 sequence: CASSFSLNTEAFF. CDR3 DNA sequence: TGTGCCAGCAGTTTTTCGCTAAACACTGAAGCTTTCTTT.

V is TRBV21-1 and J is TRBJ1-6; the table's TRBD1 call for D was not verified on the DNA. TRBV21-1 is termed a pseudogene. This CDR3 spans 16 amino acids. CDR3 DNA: TGTGCCAGCAGCAAACAGGGGCACTCCTATAATTCACCCCTCCACTTT. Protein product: CASSKQGHSYNSPLHF.

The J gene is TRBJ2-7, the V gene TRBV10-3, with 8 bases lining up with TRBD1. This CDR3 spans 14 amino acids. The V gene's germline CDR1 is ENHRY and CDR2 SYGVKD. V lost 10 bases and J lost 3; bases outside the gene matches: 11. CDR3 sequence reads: CATQDGTGFYEQYF. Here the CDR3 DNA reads TGTGCCACTCAGGACGGGACAGGCTTCTACGAGCAGTACTTC.

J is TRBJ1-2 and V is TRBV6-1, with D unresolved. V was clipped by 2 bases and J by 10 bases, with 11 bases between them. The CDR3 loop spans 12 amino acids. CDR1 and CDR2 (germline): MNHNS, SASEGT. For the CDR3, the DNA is TGTGCCAGCAGTGAAAATAGAGTTTCCTACACCTTC. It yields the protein CASSENRVSYTF.

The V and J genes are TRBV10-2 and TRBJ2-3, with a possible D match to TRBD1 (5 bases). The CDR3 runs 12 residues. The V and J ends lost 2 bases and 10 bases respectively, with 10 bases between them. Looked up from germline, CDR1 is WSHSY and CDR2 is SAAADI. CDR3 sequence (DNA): TGCGCCAGCAGTGAGCAGGGTTGGGCGCAGTATTTT. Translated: CASSEQGWAQYF.